The 30 T cell receptor beta chains listed next were all sequenced from one sample in a study of T cell responses to AZD1222 COVID-19 vaccine. Clones were sequenced by immunoSEQ multiplex PCR, and TCRdb holds only the in-frame ones, with some missing. Among 130,000 to 150,000 clones, approximately 94% were seen once, and the ten largest hold about 2.1%. The specimen comprised peripheral blood, sampled on day 0 of AZD1222 vaccination. These receptors were obtained from an adult in good health.

This sequence joins TRBV10-3 and TRBJ1-2, with D maybe TRBD1 (5 bases). The germline V and J ends were trimmed by 3 bases and 7 bases, with 12 bases remaining between them. CDR1 is ENHRY, CDR2 SYGVKD, per germline. The CDR3 spans 13 residues. The CDR3 reads CAISEQVPVGYTF. In DNA form, the CDR3 reads TGTGCCATCAGTGAACAGGTACCGGTTGGCTACACCTTC.

This clone was picked up one time. The genes are TRBV6-1 and TRBJ1-5; perhaps TRBD1 as D (5 bases). This CDR3 has 15 residues. V lost 6 bases and J 2 bases, leaving 14 bases between the germline ends. Per the germline V gene, CDR1 is MNHNS and CDR2 is SASEGT. CDR3 bases: TGTGCCAGCAGACAGCAGGGTTCTGGCAATCAGCCCCAGCATTTT. Translating it yields CASRQQGSGNQPQHF.

The rearrangement joins TRBV24-1 to TRBJ2-1; no clear D. This CDR3 comprises 13 residues. CDR1 is KGHDR, CDR2 SFDVKD, per germline. Trimming removed 5 bases at V and 0 bases at J, with 4 bases between. CDR3 in amino acids: CATSGSSYNEQFF. In DNA, the CDR3 is TGTGCCACCAGTGGGAGCTCCTACAATGAGCAGTTCTTC.

The chain recombines TRBV2 with TRBJ1-6; the D is unclear. Germline V lookup: CDR1 SNHLY, CDR2 FYNNEI. Deletions cut 6 bases from V and 3 bases from J, with 12 bases between. There are 15 residues in the CDR3. CDR3 DNA sequence: TGTGCCAGCAGAGGAGGCAGGATCTATAATTCACCCCTCCACTTT. Amino acid sequence: CASRGGRIYNSPLHF.

This chain links TRBV6-5 with TRBJ1-1, with D possibly TRBD1 on 5 matching bases. The CDR3 consists of 14 residues. Germline-derived CDR1 and CDR2 are MNHEY and SVGAGI. The ends were cut back, 5 bases at V and 4 bases at J, with 14 bases in the middle. CDR3: CASSRGPPGTEAFF. In DNA, the CDR3 is TGTGCCAGCAGTCGGGGCCCCCCGGGCACTGAAGCTTTCTTT.

This chain joins TRBV9 and TRBJ2-3, with D unresolved. The CDR3 totals 14 residues. Germline CDR1 and CDR2: SGDLS and YYNGEE. V lost 0 bases to trimming and J lost 2 bases, with 7 bases between them. The CDR3 sequence: CASSVAMATDTQYF. The CDR3 DNA is TGTGCCAGCAGCGTAGCTATGGCCACAGATACGCAGTATTTT.

V usage is TRBV2 and J usage is TRBJ2-1, with D possibly TRBD2 on 6 matching bases. This CDR3 comprises 13 residues. Trimming shortened V by 8 bases and J by 6 bases, and 14 bases separated the two germline ends. Per germline, CDR1 SNHLY and CDR2 FYNNEI. CDR3 protein: CASESDGGNEQFF. DNA for the CDR3: TGTGCCAGCGAAAGTGACGGGGGCAATGAGCAGTTCTTC.

The genes are TRBV3-1 (or the pseudogene TRBV3-2) and TRBJ2-2; 9 nucleotides align to TRBD2. This CDR3 region has 15 residues. V dropped 6 bases and J dropped 4; count of bases not matched to a gene: 6. Per germline, CDR1 LGHDT and CDR2 YNNKEL (reference sequence). The CDR3 loop reads CASRTRGRGTGELFF. The DNA for the CDR3 is TGTGCCAGCAGGACCCGCGGGAGGGGCACCGGGGAGCTGTTTTTT.

This rearrangement joins TRBV9 to TRBJ2-4; TRBD2 matches 10 bases. CDR1 and CDR2 (germline): SGDLS, YYNGEE. V gave up 3 bases and J gave up 1 base; unmatched junction bases: 7. The CDR3 totals 17 residues. The CDR3 here is CASSGSTSGNAKNIQYF. The CDR3 nucleotides read TGTGCCAGCAGCGGAAGTACTAGCGGGAATGCCAAAAACATTCAGTACTTC.

J is TRBJ1-5 and V is TRBV12-5, with D possibly matching TRBD1 (5 bases). Trimming cost V 5 bases and J 1 base, with 15 bases left between them. Germline CDR1 reads LGHNT; CDR2 reads FRNRAP. This CDR3 contains 16 residues. The chain's CDR3 is CASGPQGGTSNQPQHF. The CDR3 coding sequence is TGTGCTAGTGGTCCCCAAGGCGGGACCAGCAATCAGCCCCAGCATTTT.

In its sample, this clone was seen once. V and J are TRBV25-1 and TRBJ1-4; perhaps TRBD1 as D (5 bases). V lost 4 bases and J lost 2, with 17 bases in between. In germline, CDR1 is MGHDK, CDR2 SYGVNS. This CDR3 spans 17 amino acids. The CDR3 bases are TGTGCCAGCAGTGGTGCTGATGTGGGGGACACTAATGAAAAACTGTTTTTT. The encoded protein is CASSGADVGDTNEKLFF.

Remarks on this clone: At one end the junction does not follow the germline gene, possibly because of a read error. The genes are TRBV7-9 and TRBJ2-3; D ambiguous. This CDR3 spans 11 amino acids. Germline values: CDR1 SEHNR, CDR2 FQNEAQ (reference sequence). CDR3 sequence reads: CASSLEDPQYF. Here the CDR3 DNA reads TGTGCCAGCAGCTTGGAAGATCCGCAGTATTTT.

The chain carries TRBV10-3 and TRBJ1-3; D is possibly TRBD1 (5 bases). Trimming removed 5 bases from V and 0 bases from J, with 14 bases in between. The CDR3 consists of 16 residues. The germline V gene has CDR1 ENHRY and CDR2 SYGVKD. The CDR3 sequence is CAISFTGRHSGNTIYF. In DNA, the CDR3 is TGTGCCATCAGTTTTACGGGACGGCACTCTGGAAACACCATATATTTT.

This clone was counted once. V is TRBV6-2 or TRBV6-3 and J is TRBJ2-3; D may correspond to TRBD1 or TRBD2 (5 bases each). V lost 4 bases, J lost 8 bases, and 16 bases lay in between. The CDR3 runs to 14 residues. CDR1 is MNHEY, CDR2 SVGEGT, per germline. As DNA, the CDR3 is TGTGCCAGCAGTTCAACCTCAGGGAGTGTTACGCAGTATTTT. This codes for CASSSTSGSVTQYF.

The gene calls are TRBV4-2 and TRBJ1-5; D remains ambiguous. This CDR3 comprises 14 residues. Germline-derived CDR1 and CDR2 are LGHNA and YNFKEQ. Trimming took off 4 bases at V and 7 bases at J, with 14 bases between the two ends. The CDR3 reads CASSPDLEGQPQHF. CDR3 bases: TGTGCCAGCAGCCCCGACCTAGAGGGACAGCCCCAGCATTTT.

This clone was seen only once. The chain's CDR3 is CASSLEVSPEKLFF. The CDR3 region has the DNA TGTGCCAGCAGCTTAGAGGTCTCCCCTGAAAAACTGTTTTTT. The genes are TRBV7-2 and TRBJ1-4; D ambiguous. The V gene lost 1 base and the J gene lost 7 bases, with 10 bases spanning the gap. CDR1 SGHTA and CDR2 FQGNSA come from the germline V gene. The CDR3 contains 14 residues.

This sequence joins TRBV11-2 and TRBJ2-7, with 10 bases matching TRBD2. After removal of 6 bases from V and 4 bases from J, the junction contained 12 bases not matched to a gene. The CDR3 spans 16 residues. The germline V gene has CDR1 SGHAT and CDR2 FQNNGV. Here the CDR3 DNA reads TGTGCCAGCAGTCCACTTATTAGCGGGAGGTCATACGAGCAGTACTTC. Encoded protein: CASSPLISGRSYEQYF.

This clone was observed once. CDR3 coding DNA: TGTGCCAGCAGTTTGGGACAGTTAACAACCGGGGAGCTGTTTTTT. Translation gives CASSLGQLTTGELFF. This chain links TRBV6-5 with TRBJ2-2; 7 nucleotides line up with TRBD1. V gave up 4 bases and J gave up 5 bases; unmatched junction bases: 7. Germline lookup yields CDR1 MNHEY and CDR2 SVGAGI. There are 15 residues in the CDR3.

This chain joins TRBV18 and TRBJ1-1; D not certain. Germline CDR1 KGHSH, CDR2 LQKENI. V lost 2 bases to trimming and J lost 6 bases, with 19 bases between them. The CDR3 consists of 16 residues. This CDR3 is CASSPTPQTRIAEAFF. As DNA, the CDR3 is TGTGCCAGCTCACCAACCCCCCAGACAAGAATCGCTGAAGCTTTCTTT.

This chain links TRBV11-2 with TRBJ2-3; D may be TRBD2 (6 bases). Trimming removed 5 bases at V and 6 bases at J, with 21 bases between. Germline V lookup: CDR1 SGHAT, CDR2 FQNNGV. The CDR3 extends over 16 amino acids. Written as DNA, the CDR3 is TGTGCCAGCAGCGAGTATTTGGGGGGACTTGGGGATACGCAGTATTTT. Its protein is CASSEYLGGLGDTQYF. Looking up the rest from reference TRBV11-2 and TRBJ2-3 gives the full variable domain: EAGVAQSPRYKIIEKRQSVAFWCNPISGHATLYWYQQILGQGPKLLIQFQNNGVVDDSQLPKDRFSAERLKGVDSTLKIQPAKLEDSAVYLCASSEYLGGLGDTQYFGPGTRLTVL.

This chain connects TRBV7-9 to TRBJ2-1; no reliable D call. The CDR3 covers 17 residues. With 5 bases removed from V and 8 bases from J, the gap between germline ends came to 25 bases. Germline lookup yields CDR1 SEHNR and CDR2 FQNEAQ (reference sequence). CDR3 DNA: TGTGCCAGCAGCCGAGCGTTTGGGGAAGCTACTACTCATGAGCAGTTCTTC. Protein sequence: CASSRAFGEATTHEQFF.

V and J are TRBV5-6 and TRBJ2-1; 7 bases align to TRBD1. With V trimmed by 0 bases and J by 0 bases, 0 bases remained unmatched. The CDR3 has 15 residues. Per the germline V gene, CDR1 is SGHDT and CDR2 is YYEEEE. Here the CDR3 reads CASSLGTGSYNEQFF. The CDR3 nucleotides read TGTGCCAGCAGCTTGGGGACAGGCTCCTACAATGAGCAGTTCTTC.

The rearrangement uses TRBV18 and TRBJ1-3; D gene unclear. Trimming removed 5 bases from V and 4 bases from J, with 15 bases in between. This CDR3 contains 15 residues. CDR1 is KGHSH, CDR2 LQKENI, per germline. The DNA of the CDR3 is TGTGCCAGCTCAACCACGGCGGTGGCCGGAAACACCATATATTTT. This encodes CASSTTAVAGNTIYF.

This chain uses TRBV21-1 with TRBJ2-3; the table's TRBD1 call for D was not verified on the DNA. TRBV21-1 constitutes a pseudogene. The CDR3 totals 13 residues. Written as DNA, the CDR3 is TGTGCCAGCAGGAAGACATCTATGGATACGCAGTATTTT. Its translation is CASRKTSMDTQYF.

V is TRBV6-5 and J is TRBJ2-7; D is ambiguous. V was cut by 4 bases and J by 3 bases, with 16 bases left in between. There are 15 residues in the CDR3. Germline V gives CDR1 MNHEY, CDR2 SVGAGI. The DNA of the CDR3 is TGTGCCAGCAGTTCATCCTACCCGATGCGCTACGAGCAGTACTTC. Protein sequence: CASSSSYPMRYEQYF.

A single count supports this clone. The V and J genes are TRBV2 and TRBJ1-1; D gene uncertain. Trimming removed 2 bases at V and 1 base at J, with 8 bases between. Germline values: CDR1 SNHLY, CDR2 FYNNEI. The CDR3 runs 14 residues. The CDR3, as DNA: TGTGCCAGCAGTGAATCCAGGCGGAACACTGAAGCTTTCTTT. It yields the protein CASSESRRNTEAFF.

The V call is TRBV9, the J call TRBJ1-3; unclear D gene. The CDR3 loop spans 16 amino acids. V lost 0 bases, J lost 0 bases, and 10 bases lay in between. Germline V gene data show CDR1 as SGDLS and CDR2 as YYNGEE. CDR3 residues: CASSVEQPASGNTIYF. The CDR3 DNA sequence: TGTGCCAGCAGCGTAGAACAGCCTGCCTCTGGAAACACCATATATTTT.

The genes are TRBV11-2 and TRBJ1-2, with D perhaps matching TRBD1 (5 bases). Trimming took 5 bases from V and 2 from J, leaving 21 bases between them. CDR1 is SGHAT, CDR2 FQNNGV, per germline. This CDR3 spans 17 amino acids. The CDR3 DNA follows: TGTGCCAGCAGCCGAGGACGGCGCCAGGGAAAGAACTATGGCTACACCTTC. Its translation is CASSRGRRQGKNYGYTF.

This clone occurred once. V usage is TRBV7-9 and J usage is TRBJ1-1; TRBD1 might be the D (6 bases). Germline lookup yields CDR1 SEHNR and CDR2 FQNEAQ (reference sequence). There are 16 residues in the CDR3. V gave up 5 bases and J gave up 3 bases, with 19 bases separating them. The CDR3 loop reads CASSPRGGLEDTEAFF. DNA of the CDR3: TGTGCCAGCAGCCCTCGCGGGGGCCTGGAGGACACTGAAGCTTTCTTT.

The genes are TRBV27 and TRBJ2-2; no clear D gene. Germline V gene sequence: CDR1 MNHEY, CDR2 SMNVEV (reference sequence). This CDR3 is built from 13 residues. Trimming cost V 2 bases and J 5 bases, with 6 bases left between them. The CDR3 sequence: CASSLAITGELFF. DNA of the CDR3: TGTGCCAGCAGTTTAGCGATTACCGGGGAGCTGTTTTTT.